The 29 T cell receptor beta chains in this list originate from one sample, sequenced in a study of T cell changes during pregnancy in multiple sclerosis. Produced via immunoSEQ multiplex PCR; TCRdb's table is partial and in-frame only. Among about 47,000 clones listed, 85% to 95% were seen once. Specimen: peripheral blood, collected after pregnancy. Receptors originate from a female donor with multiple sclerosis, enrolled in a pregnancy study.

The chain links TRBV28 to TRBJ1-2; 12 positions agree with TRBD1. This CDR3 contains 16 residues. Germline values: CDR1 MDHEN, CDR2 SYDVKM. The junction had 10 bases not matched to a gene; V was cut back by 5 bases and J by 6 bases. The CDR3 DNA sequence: TGTGCCAGCAGTACCCCGACGGGACAGGGGGCGAATGGCTACACCTTC. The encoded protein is CASSTPTGQGANGYTF.

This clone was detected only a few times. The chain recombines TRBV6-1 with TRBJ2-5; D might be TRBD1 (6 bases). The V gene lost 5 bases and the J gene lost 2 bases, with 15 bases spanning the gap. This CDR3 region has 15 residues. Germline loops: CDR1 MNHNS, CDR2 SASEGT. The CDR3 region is CASSTLGGDQETQYF. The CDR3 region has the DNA TGTGCCAGCAGTACCTTAGGGGGAGATCAAGAGACCCAGTACTTC.

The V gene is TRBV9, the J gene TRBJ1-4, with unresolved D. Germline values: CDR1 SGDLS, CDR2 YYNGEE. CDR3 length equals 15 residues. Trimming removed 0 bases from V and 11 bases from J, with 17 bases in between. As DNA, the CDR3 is TGTGCCAGCAGCGTAGAGGACCGGGCCCCGGGGAAACTGTTTTTT. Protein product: CASSVEDRAPGKLFF.

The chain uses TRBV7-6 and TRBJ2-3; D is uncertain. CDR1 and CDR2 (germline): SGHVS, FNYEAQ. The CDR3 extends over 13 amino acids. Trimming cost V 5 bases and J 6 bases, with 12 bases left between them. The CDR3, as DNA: TGTGCCAGCAGCCGCCAACGCGGTGATACGCAGTATTTT. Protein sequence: CASSRQRGDTQYF.

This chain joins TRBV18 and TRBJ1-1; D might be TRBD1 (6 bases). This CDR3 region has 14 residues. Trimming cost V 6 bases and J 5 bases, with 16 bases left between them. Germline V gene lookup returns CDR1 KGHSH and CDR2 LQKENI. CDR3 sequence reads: CASSLQGGETEAFF. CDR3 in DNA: TGTGCCAGCTCGCTACAGGGAGGGGAGACTGAAGCTTTCTTT. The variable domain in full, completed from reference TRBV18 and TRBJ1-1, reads NAGVMQNPRHLVRRRGQEARLRCSPMKGHSHVYWYRQLPEEGLKFMVYLQKENIIDESGMPKERFSAEFPKEGPSILRIQQVVRGDSAAYFCASSLQGGETEAFFGQGTRLTVV.

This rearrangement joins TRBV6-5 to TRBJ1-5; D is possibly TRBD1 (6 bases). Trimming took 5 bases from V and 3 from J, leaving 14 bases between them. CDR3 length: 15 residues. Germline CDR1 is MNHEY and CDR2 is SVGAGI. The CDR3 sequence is CASSPRQVSNQPQHF. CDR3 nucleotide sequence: TGTGCCAGCAGTCCCCGACAGGTTTCCAATCAGCCCCAGCATTTT.

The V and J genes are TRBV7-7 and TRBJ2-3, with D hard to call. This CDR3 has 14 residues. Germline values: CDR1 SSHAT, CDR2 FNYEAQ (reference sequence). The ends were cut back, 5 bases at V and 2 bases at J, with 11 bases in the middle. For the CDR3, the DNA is TGTGCCAGCAGCCAGACTTCATTCACAGATACGCAGTATTTT. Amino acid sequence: CASSQTSFTDTQYF.

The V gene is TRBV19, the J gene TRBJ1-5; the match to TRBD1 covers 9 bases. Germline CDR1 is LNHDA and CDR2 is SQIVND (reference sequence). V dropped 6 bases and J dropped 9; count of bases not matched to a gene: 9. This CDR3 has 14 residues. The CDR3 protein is CASRTGQGWRPQHF. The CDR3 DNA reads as TGTGCCAGTAGAACCGGACAGGGGTGGCGGCCCCAGCATTTT. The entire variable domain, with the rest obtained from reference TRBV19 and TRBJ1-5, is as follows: DGGITQSPKYLFRKEGQNVTLSCEQNLNHDAMYWYRQDPGQGLRLIYYSQIVNDFQKGDIAEGYSVSREKKESFPLTVTSAQKNPTAFYLCASRTGQGWRPQHFGDGTRLSIL.

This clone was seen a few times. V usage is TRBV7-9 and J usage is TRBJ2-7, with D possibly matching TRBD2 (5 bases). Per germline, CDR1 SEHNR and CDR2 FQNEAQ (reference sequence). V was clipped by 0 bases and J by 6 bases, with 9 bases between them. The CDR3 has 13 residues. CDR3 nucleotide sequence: TGTGCCAGCAGCTTAGCGCAGGCGGGCGAGCAGTACTTC. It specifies CASSLAQAGEQYF.

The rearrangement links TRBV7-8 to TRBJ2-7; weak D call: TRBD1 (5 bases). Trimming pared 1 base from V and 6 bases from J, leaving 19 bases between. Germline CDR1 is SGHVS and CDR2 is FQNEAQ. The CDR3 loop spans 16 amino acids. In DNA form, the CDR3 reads TGTGCCAGCAGCTTAGTTCAAACCGCAGGGCTAGGCGAGCAGTACTTC. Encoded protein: CASSLVQTAGLGEQYF.

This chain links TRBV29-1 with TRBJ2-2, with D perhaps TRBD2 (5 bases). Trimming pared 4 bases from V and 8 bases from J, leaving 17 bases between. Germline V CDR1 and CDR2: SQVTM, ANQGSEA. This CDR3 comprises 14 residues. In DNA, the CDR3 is TGCAGCGTTGGGGTCCAGCTTGAGGGAGGGGAGCTGTTTTTT. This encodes CSVGVQLEGGELFF.

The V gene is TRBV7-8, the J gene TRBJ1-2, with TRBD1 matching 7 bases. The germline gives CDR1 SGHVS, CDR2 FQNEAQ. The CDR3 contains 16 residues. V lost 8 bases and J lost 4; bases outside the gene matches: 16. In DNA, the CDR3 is TGTGCCAGCTCGGCGCTGACAGGGATGGTCGGCTATGGCTACACCTTC. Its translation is CASSALTGMVGYGYTF.

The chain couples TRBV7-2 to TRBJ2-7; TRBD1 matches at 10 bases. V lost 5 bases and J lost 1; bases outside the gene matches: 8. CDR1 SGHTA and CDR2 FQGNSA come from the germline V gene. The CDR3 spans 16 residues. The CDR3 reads CASSTDRGHRSYEQYF. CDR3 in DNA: TGTGCCAGCAGCACAGACAGGGGGCATCGGTCCTACGAGCAGTACTTC.

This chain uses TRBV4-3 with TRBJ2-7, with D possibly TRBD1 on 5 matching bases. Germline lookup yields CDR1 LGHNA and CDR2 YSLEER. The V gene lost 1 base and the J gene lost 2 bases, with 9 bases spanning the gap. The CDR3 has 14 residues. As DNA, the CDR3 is TGCGCCAGCAGCCAAGTCACAGGACCCTACGAGCAGTACTTC. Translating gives CASSQVTGPYEQYF.

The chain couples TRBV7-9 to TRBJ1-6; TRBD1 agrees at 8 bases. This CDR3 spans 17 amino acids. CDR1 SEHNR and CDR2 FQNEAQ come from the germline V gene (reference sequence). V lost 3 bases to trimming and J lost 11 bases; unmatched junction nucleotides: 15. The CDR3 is CASSFGQGALNKPPLHF. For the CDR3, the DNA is TGTGCCAGCAGCTTTGGGCAGGGGGCGCTAAATAAGCCACCCCTCCACTTT.

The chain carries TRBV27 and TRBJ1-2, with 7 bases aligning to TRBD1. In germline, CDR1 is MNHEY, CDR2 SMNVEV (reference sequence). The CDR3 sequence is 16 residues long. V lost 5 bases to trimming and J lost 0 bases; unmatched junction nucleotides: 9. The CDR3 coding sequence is TGTGCCAGCAGTGAAGGACAGGCCAGCGCTAACTATGGCTACACCTTC. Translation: CASSEGQASANYGYTF.

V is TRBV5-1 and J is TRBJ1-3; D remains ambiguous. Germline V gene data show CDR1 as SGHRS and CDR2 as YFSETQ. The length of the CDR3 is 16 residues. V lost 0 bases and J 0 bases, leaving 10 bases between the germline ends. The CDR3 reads CASSLDPAFSGNTIYF. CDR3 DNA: TGCGCCAGCAGCTTGGACCCCGCGTTCTCTGGAAACACCATATATTTT.

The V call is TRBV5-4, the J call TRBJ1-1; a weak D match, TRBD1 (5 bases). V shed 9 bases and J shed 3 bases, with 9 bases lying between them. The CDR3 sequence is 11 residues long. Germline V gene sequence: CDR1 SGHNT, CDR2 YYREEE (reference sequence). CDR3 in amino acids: CAMAGDTEAFF. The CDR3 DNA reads TGTGCCATGGCGGGGGACACTGAAGCTTTCTTT.

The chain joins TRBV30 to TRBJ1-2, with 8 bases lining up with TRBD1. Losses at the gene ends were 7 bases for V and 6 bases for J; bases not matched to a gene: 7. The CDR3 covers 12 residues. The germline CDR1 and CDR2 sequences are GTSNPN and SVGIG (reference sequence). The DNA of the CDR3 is TGTGCCTTCAACAGGGGGTCGGATGGCTACACCTTC. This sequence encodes CAFNRGSDGYTF. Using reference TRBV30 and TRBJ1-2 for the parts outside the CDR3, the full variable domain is SQTIHQWPATLVQPVGSPLSLECTVEGTSNPNLYWYRQAAGRGLQLLFYSVGIGQISSEVPQNLSASRPQDRQFILSSKKLLLSDSGFYLCAFNRGSDGYTFGSGTRLTVV.

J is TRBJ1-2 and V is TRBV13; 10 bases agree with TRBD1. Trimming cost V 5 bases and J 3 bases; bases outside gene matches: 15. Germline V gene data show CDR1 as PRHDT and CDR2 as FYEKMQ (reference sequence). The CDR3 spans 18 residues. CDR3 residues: CASSPGRDRGRLHYGYTF. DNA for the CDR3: TGTGCCAGCAGCCCGGGGCGGGACAGGGGCCGGCTTCACTATGGCTACACCTTC. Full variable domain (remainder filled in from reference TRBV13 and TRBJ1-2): AAGVIQSPRHLIKEKRETATLKCYPIPRHDTVYWYQQGPGQDPQFLISFYEKMQSDKGSIPDRFSAQQFSDYHSELNMSSLELGDSALYFCASSPGRDRGRLHYGYTFGSGTRLTVV.

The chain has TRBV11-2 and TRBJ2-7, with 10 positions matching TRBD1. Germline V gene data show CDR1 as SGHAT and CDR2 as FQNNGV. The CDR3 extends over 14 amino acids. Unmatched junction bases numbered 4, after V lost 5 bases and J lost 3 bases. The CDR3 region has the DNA TGTGCCAGCAGCACCGGACAGGGGGGCTACGAGCAGTACTTC. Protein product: CASSTGQGGYEQYF.

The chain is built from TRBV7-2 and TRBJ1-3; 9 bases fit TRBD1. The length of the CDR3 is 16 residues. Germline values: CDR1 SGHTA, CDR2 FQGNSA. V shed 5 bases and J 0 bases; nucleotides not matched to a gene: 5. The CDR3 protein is CASSVDRGPSGNTIYF. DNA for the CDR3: TGTGCCAGCAGCGTGGACAGGGGCCCCTCTGGAAACACCATATATTTT.

The CDR3 protein is CAWIEQRNEQFF. The CDR3 DNA follows: TGTGCCTGGATCGAGCAGAGGAATGAGCAGTTCTTC. The J gene is TRBJ2-1, the V gene TRBV30; D is undetermined. The V gene lost 4 bases and the J gene lost 7 bases, with 11 bases spanning the gap. The CDR3 loop spans 12 amino acids. The germline V gene has CDR1 GTSNPN and CDR2 SVGIG (reference sequence). Looking up the rest from reference TRBV30 and TRBJ2-1 gives the full variable domain: SQTIHQWPATLVQPVGSPLSLECTVEGTSNPNLYWYRQAAGRGLQLLFYSVGIGQISSEVPQNLSASRPQDRQFILSSKKLLLSDSGFYLCAWIEQRNEQFFGPGTRLTVL.

In DNA, the CDR3 is TGTGCCAGCATAGCGGCGAGGGAGCAGTACTTC. Amino acids: CASIAAREQYF. The J gene is TRBJ2-7, the V gene TRBV2; possible D gene TRBD2, 6 bases. Germline V gene data show CDR1 as SNHLY and CDR2 as FYNNEI. The CDR3 consists of 11 residues. Trimming pared 7 bases from V and 7 bases from J, leaving 11 bases between.

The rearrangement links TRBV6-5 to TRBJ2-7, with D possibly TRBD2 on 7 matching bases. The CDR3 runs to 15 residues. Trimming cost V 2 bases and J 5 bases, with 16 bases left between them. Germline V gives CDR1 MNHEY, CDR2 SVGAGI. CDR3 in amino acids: CASSYVGGPRDEQYF. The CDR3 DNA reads TGTGCCAGCAGTTACGTCGGGGGGCCGCGGGACGAGCAGTACTTC.

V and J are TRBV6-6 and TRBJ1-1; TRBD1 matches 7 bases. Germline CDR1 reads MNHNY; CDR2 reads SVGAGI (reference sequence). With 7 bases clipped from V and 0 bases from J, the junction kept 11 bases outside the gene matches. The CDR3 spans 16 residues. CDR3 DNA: TGTGCCAGCATTTTGAGAGGGACAGCCATGAACACTGAAGCTTTCTTT. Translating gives CASILRGTAMNTEAFF.

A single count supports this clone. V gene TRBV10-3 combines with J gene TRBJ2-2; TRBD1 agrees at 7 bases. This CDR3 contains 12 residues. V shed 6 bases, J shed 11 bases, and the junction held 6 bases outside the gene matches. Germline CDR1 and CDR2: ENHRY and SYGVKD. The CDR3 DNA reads TGTGCCATCAGGAGGGTAGGGGGCGAGCTGTTTTTT. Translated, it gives CAIRRVGGELFF.

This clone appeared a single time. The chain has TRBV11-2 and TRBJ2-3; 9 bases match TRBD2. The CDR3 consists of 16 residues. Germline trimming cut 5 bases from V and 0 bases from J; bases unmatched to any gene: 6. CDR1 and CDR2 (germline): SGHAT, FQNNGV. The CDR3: CASSRIAGASTDTQYF. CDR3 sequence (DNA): TGTGCCAGCAGCCGGATAGCGGGGGCTAGCACAGATACGCAGTATTTT.

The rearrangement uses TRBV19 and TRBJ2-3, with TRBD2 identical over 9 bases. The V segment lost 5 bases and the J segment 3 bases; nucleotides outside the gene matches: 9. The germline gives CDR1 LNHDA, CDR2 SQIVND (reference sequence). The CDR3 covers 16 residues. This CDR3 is CASSLLAGGKTDTQYF. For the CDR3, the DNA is TGTGCCAGTAGTCTCCTGGCGGGGGGGAAGACAGATACGCAGTATTTT.